The source of this T cell receptor (beta chain) is a study of OX40 agonist ivuxolimab in advanced cancers. Sequencing was performed with immunoSEQ multiplex PCR; in TCRdb, only in-frame clones are kept and a portion is missing. The sample consists of 45,000 to 65,000 clones, about 88% of them appearing once. V was pared by 0 bases and J by 10 bases, with 14 bases between. There are 13 residues in the CDR3. Germline CDR1 is SGHNT and CDR2 is YYREEE (reference sequence). This TCR came from an adult with an advanced solid tumor such as melanoma, head and neck, liver or kidney cancer. This sequence joins TRBV5-4 and TRBJ2-7; D perhaps matches TRBD2 (5 bases). Sequencing was performed on CD4+ or CD8+ T cells sorted from blood, taken in a trial of the OX40 agonist ivuxolimab. The CDR3 DNA follows: TGTGCCAGCAGCTTGGCGGGTCCCGGACTTCAGTACTTC. It yields the protein CASSLAGPGLQYF.